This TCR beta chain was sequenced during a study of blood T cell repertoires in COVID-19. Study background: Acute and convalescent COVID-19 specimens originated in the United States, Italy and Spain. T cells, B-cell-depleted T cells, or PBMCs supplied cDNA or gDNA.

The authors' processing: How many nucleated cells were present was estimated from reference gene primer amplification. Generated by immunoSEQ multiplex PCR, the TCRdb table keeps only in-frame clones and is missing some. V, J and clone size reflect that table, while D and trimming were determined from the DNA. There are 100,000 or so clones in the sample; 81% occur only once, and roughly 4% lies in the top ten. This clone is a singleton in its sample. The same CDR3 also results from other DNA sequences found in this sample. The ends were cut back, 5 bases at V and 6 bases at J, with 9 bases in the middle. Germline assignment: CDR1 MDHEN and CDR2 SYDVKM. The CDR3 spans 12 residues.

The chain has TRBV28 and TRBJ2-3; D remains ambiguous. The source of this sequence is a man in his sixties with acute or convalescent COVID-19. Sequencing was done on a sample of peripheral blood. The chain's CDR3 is CASSPPGDTQYF. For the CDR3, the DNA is TGTGCCAGCAGTCCCCCCGGGGATACGCAGTATTTT.